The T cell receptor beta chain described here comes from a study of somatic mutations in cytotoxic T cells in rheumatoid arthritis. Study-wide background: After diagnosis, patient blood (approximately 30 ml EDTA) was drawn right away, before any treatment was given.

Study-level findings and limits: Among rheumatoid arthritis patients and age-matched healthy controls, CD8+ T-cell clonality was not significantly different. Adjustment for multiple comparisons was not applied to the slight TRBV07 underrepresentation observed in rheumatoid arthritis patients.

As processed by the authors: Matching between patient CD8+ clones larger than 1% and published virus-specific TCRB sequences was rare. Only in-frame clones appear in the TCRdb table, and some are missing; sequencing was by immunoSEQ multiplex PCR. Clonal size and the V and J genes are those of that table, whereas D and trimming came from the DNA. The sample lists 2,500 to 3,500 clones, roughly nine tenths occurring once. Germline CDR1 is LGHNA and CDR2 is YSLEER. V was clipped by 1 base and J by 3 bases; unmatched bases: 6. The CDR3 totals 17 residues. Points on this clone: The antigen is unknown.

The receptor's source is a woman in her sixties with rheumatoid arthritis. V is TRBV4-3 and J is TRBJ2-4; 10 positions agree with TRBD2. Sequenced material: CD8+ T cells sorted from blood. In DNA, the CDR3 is TGCGCCAGCAGCCAAGCACTAGCGGGAACGCTCAAAAACATTCAGTACTTC. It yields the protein CASSQALAGTLKNIQYF.